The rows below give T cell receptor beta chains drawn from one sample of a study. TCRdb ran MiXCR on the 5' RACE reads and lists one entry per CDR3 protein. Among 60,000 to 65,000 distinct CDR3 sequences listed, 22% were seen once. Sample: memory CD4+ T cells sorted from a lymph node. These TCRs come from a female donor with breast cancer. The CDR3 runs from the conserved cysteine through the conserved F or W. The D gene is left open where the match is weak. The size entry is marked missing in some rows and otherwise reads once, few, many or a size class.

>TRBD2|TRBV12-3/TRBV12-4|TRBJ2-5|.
CASKRREAGETQYF
TGTGCCAGCAAAAGGCGGGAAGCGGGGGAGACCCAGTACTTC
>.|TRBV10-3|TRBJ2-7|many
CAISEGPRTTYEQYF
TGTGCCATCAGTGAGGGCCCCCGCACTACCTACGAGCAGTACTTC
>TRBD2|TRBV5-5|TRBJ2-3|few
CASSSSNSGRAESNLRSDTQYF
TGTGCCAGCAGCTCTAGTAATAGCGGGAGGGCCGAGTCGAATCTCCGATCAGATACGCAGTATTTT
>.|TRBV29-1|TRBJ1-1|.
CSVETVMNTEAFF
TGCAGCGTAGAGACAGTTATGAACACTGAAGCTTTCTTT
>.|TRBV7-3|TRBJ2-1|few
CASSPYMGGEQFF
TGTGCCAGCAGCCCTTATATGGGGGGCGAGCAGTTCTTC
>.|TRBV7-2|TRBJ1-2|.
CASSPRSGGAGYTF
TGTGCCAGCAGCCCACGTTCGGGGGGCGCGGGCTACACCTTC
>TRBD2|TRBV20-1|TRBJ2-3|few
CSARVASGRGRADTQYF
TGCAGTGCTAGAGTAGCTAGCGGGAGAGGGCGGGCTGATACGCAGTATTTT
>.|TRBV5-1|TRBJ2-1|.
CASSLETTYNEQFF
TGCGCCAGCAGCTTGGAGACGACTTACAATGAGCAGTTCTTC
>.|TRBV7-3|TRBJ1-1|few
CASSLTGMNTEAFF
TGTGCCAGCAGCTTAACAGGGATGAACACTGAAGCTTTCTTT
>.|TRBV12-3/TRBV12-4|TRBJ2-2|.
CASIAGGFLSGELFF
TGTGCCAGCATCGCGGGCGGCTTCCTTTCCGGGGAGCTGTTTTTT
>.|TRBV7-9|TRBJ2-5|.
CASSLLGSGYQETQYF
TGTGCCAGCAGCTTACTAGGGTCGGGGTACCAAGAGACCCAGTACTTC
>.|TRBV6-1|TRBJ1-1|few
CASSAQGSNTEAFF
TGTGCCAGCAGTGCACAGGGATCGAACACTGAAGCTTTCTTT
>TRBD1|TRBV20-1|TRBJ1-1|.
CSASRVGQGASEAFF
TGCAGTGCTAGCCGCGTTGGGCAGGGGGCCTCTGAAGCTTTCTTT
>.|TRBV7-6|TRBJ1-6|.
CASSLFATGDNSPLHF
TGTGCCAGCAGCTTATTCGCGACAGGCGATAATTCACCCCTCCACTTT
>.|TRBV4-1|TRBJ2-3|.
CASSPSPGDTQYF
TGCGCCAGCAGCCCTTCTCCAGGGGATACGCAGTATTTT
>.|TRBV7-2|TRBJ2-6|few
CASSLKETRLSGANVLTF
TGTGCCAGCAGCTTAAAGGAGACACGACTCTCTGGGGCCAACGTCCTGACTTTC
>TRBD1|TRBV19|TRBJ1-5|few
CASSNQQGNQPQHF
TGTGCCAGTAGTAACCAACAGGGGAATCAGCCCCAGCATTTT
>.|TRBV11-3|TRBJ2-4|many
CASSFDRGNIQYF
TGTGCCAGCAGCTTTGATCGGGGAAACATTCAGTACTTC
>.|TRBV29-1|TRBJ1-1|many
CSVPGNTEAFF
TGCAGCGTTCCGGGTAACACTGAAGCTTTCTTT
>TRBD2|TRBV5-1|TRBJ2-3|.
CASSLNQAGVVKDTQYF
TGCGCCAGCAGCTTAAACCAAGCGGGAGTGGTGAAAGATACGCAGTATTTT
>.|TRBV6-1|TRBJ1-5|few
CASSGAPKGNQPQHF
TGTGCCAGCAGTGGCGCCCCCAAAGGCAATCAGCCCCAGCATTTT
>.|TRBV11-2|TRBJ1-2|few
CASSLQSRGSYGYTF
TGTGCCAGCAGCCTTCAAAGCCGGGGGAGCTATGGCTACACCTTC
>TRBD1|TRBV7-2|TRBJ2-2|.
CASSRQGVGNTGELFF
TGTGCCAGCAGCCGACAGGGAGTCGGAAACACCGGGGAGCTGTTTTTT
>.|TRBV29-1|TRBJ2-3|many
CSPGWGDTQYF
TGCAGCCCCGGGTGGGGAGATACGCAGTATTTT
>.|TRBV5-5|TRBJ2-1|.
CASSLEWGAGPTPMEAFF
TGTGCCAGCAGCTTGGAGTGGGGGGCAGGGCCCACGCCAATGGAAGCGTTCTTC
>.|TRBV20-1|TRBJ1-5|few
CSAREGTQPQHF
TGCAGTGCTAGAGAGGGGACTCAGCCCCAGCATTTT
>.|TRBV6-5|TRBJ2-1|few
CVVGTSFAEQFF
TGCGTGGTAGGGACATCGTTCGCTGAGCAGTTCTTC
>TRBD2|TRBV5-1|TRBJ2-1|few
CASSISVGTSRNEQFF
TGCGCCAGCAGTATATCCGTTGGGACTAGCAGGAATGAGCAGTTCTTC
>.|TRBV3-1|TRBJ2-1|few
CASSQLAGSSYNEQFF
TGTGCCAGCAGCCAGTTGGCGGGCAGCTCCTACAATGAGCAGTTCTTC
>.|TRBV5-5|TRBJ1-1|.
CASSLIENTEAFF
TGTGCCAGCAGCTTAATAGAGAACACTGAAGCTTTCTTT
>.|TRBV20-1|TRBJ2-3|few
CSARAFGDTQYF
TGCAGTGCTAGAGCGTTCGGGGATACGCAGTATTTT
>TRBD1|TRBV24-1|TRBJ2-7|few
CATTDPGQGLCEQYF
TGTGCCACGACCGACCCGGGACAGGGATTATGCGAGCAGTACTTC
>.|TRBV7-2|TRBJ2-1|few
CASSRSWAGDNEQFF
TGTGCCAGCAGCCGATCGTGGGCCGGCGACAATGAGCAGTTCTTC
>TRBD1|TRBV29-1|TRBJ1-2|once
CSVEFWTGNYGYTF
TGCAGCGTTGAATTTTGGACAGGGAACTATGGCTACACCTTC
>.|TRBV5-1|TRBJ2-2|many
CASRTDFTTTGELFF
TGCGCCAGCCGGACGGACTTCACAACGACCGGGGAGCTGTTTTTT
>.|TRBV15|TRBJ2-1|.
CANSRPGGNEQFF
TGTGCCAACAGCAGGCCTGGGGGCAATGAGCAGTTCTTC
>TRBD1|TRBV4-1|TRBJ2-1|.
CASSQGDRQDNEQFF
TGCGCCAGCAGCCAAGGGGACAGGCAGGACAATGAGCAGTTCTTC
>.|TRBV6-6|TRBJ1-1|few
CASSHPRGLRTEAFF
TGTGCCAGCAGTCACCCACGCGGGCTCCGAACTGAAGCTTTCTTT
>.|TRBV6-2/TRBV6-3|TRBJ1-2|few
CASRLWENYGYTF
TGTGCCAGCCGACTGTGGGAAAACTATGGCTACACCTTC
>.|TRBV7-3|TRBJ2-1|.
CASSLAGTDYNEQFF
TGTGCCAGCAGCTTAGCTGGGACGGACTACAATGAGCAGTTCTTC
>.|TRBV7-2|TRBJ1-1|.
CASSMRNTEAFF
TGTGCCAGCAGCATGCGGAACACTGAAGCTTTCTTT
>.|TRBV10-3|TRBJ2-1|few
CAITGGNSYNEQFF
TGTGCCATCACCGGGGGAAACTCCTACAATGAGCAGTTCTTC
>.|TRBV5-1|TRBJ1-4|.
CASSLGDWNEKLFF
TGCGCCAGCAGCTTGGGAGACTGGAATGAAAAACTGTTTTTT
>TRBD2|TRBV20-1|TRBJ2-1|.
CSALGTSGSNEQFF
TGCAGTGCCCTTGGGACTAGCGGGAGTAATGAGCAGTTCTTC
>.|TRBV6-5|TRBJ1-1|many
CASSYALSWQAFF
TGTGCCAGCAGTTACGCGCTTTCATGGCAGGCTTTCTTT
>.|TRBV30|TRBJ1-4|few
CAWSAGLRDEKLFF
TGTGCCTGGAGTGCCGGGCTTAGGGATGAAAAACTGTTTTTT
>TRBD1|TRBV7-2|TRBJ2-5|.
CASSLTGTGGGETQYF
TGTGCCAGCAGCTTAACCGGGACAGGGGGAGGGGAGACCCAGTACTTC
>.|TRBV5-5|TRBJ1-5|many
CASSPGVGNQPQHF
TGTGCCAGCAGCCCAGGGGTTGGCAATCAGCCCCAGCATTTT
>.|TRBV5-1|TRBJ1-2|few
CASSLDTNYGYTF
TGCGCCAGCAGCTTGGACACTAACTATGGCTACACCTTC